This is a list of T cell receptor beta chains from one sample in a study of CD8 T cells in Susac syndrome. TCRdb re-derived calls from the immunoSEQ multiplex PCR reads in MiXCR, one entry per CDR3 protein. The data show about 140,000 distinct CDR3 sequences, 85% to 95% seen once. The sequencing sample was made of CD4+ T cells from PBMCs. The receptors were gathered from a human donor with multiple sclerosis. The CDR3 runs from the conserved cysteine through the conserved F or W. The D gene is left open where the match is weak. Rows may omit the clone size; those that give it use once, few, many or a size class.

TRBJ1-1,TRBV20-1,NA,TRBD1,TGCAGTGCTAGTCCGGGACAGCGAAAGAACACTGAAGCTTTCTTT,CSASPGQRKNTEAFF
TRBJ1-2,TRBV6-6,NA,NA,TGTGCCAGCAGTGTGGAGACAGGTTCTAACTATGGCTACACCTTC,CASSVETGSNYGYTF
TRBJ2-7,TRBV27,NA,NA,TGTGCCAGCAGTCCGAGGACACTCCCCGAGCAGTACTTC,CASSPRTLPEQYF
TRBJ1-2,TRBV12-3/TRBV12-4,once,TRBD1,TGTGCCAGCAGTCCGATATCCGGGACAGGGGCTGGCTACACCTTC,CASSPISGTGAGYTF
TRBJ1-2,TRBV5-1,NA,TRBD1,TGCGCCAGCAGCGGGGACAGGGACTATGGCTACACCTTC,CASSGDRDYGYTF
TRBJ2-3,TRBV6-6,NA,TRBD1,TGTGCCAGCAGCATTACTCTTCAGGGGGCGCAAGATACGCAGTATTTT,CASSITLQGAQDTQYF
TRBJ1-2,TRBV7-2,NA,NA,TGTGCCACCACCCCAGGGACGGGTGGCTACACCTTC,CATTPGTGGYTF
TRBJ1-2,TRBV30,NA,NA,TGTGCCTGGCGCCCCTCGGGCAGGGAAAGCTATGGCTACACCTTC,CAWRPSGRESYGYTF
TRBJ1-2,TRBV20-1,NA,NA,TGCAGTGCTATACTACCACAGGGTAGGGACGATGGCTACACCTTC,CSAILPQGRDDGYTF
TRBJ2-1,TRBV3-1,NA,NA,TGTGCCAGCAGCCATTCGACTAGCAATGAGCAGTTCTTC,CASSHSTSNEQFF
TRBJ1-4,TRBV30,NA,NA,TGTGCCTGGAGTGCCCGGGGGAAGGCGGAAAAACTGTTTTTT,CAWSARGKAEKLFF
TRBJ2-5,TRBV7-3,NA,NA,TGTGCCAGCAGCTTAACCAGCCGGGAGACCCAGTACTTC,CASSLTSRETQYF
TRBJ2-5,TRBV12-3/TRBV12-4,NA,NA,TGTGCCAGCAGTAACCTAGGAGAGACCCAGTACTTC,CASSNLGETQYF
TRBJ1-5,TRBV7-9,NA,NA,TGTGCCAGCAGCTTAAAGGGCTTCGATCAGCCCCAGCATTTT,CASSLKGFDQPQHF
TRBJ1-2,TRBV20-1,once,TRBD1,TGCAGTGCTAGAGATTTTAGGACAGGTTATGGCTACACCTTC,CSARDFRTGYGYTF
TRBJ2-5,TRBV27,NA,TRBD1,TGTGCCAGCAGTGAAGACAGGGGTAGGGAGGAGACCCAGTACTTC,CASSEDRGREETQYF